This TCR beta chain was recovered during a study of cytomegalovirus exposure and HLA in healthy donors (dated by TCRdb to about 2017). Turning to the overall study: An earlier analysis of approximately 640 of the donors reported 250 to 350 Gb of sequence data and 100 million to 130 million unique TCR beta sequences from 190 million or so T cells. An earlier analysis of several hundred of the donors applied high-throughput TCR beta sequencing to assess whether each TCR beta V gene segment acted as functional or pseudogenic. The later analysis used no new phenotypic data to find candidate immune exposures, relying instead on TCR beta sequences and their occurrence across donors. A later analysis re-examined previously published TCR beta repertoires from around 670 donors and added high-resolution HLA genotyping to investigate patterns of TCR occurrence. The T cell repertoires of under 750 subjects were profiled by immunosequencing and related to cytomegalovirus serostatus. The study combined high-throughput TCR immunosequencing, statistical association of individual TCRs with disease status, and machine learning to predict cytomegalovirus infection status. Every repertoire in the discovery cohort had been generated on one and the same sequencing platform. Alongside the repertoire data, information on donor age, sex, ethnicity and CMV serostatus was compiled. In a later genetic analysis, genome-wide SNP genotypes for about 55% of the roughly 700 donors were used, and that subset was treated as a discovery cohort. Of the approximately 400 genotyped donors, about 80% fell in the genetic ancestry cluster associated with self-reported Caucasian donors. The study aimed to test whether signatures of past pathogen exposure could be identified by cataloging public T cell receptors. HLA typing covered class I and class II loci at four-digit resolution. Along with the roughly 610-subject first cohort, a separate validation cohort of over a hundred different subjects was used. Typing coverage varied by locus: about 629-630 donors for A, B, C, DRB1 and DQB1; roughly 560 for DQA1; more than 600 for DPA1; some 470 for DPB1. Among a few hundred genotyped donors of the cohort, an average of around 240,000 unique TCR beta nucleotide sequences were sequenced per donor, around 20% of them non-productive. About 310 gigabases of sequencing data and 70 million to 85 million unique TCR sequences were included in an early release covering roughly 700 HLA-typed donors. Four to six DR-DQ haplotypes were handled as single units for association and clustering, since linkage in the cohort was strong.

The CDR3 contains 16 residues, cysteine and phenylalanine counted. The retained sequence is limited to the CDR3, 48 bases, with the frame set at the first base. The germline V gene (reference sequence) specifies SEHNR as CDR1 and FQNEAQ as CDR2. V is pruned by 1 base and J by 4 bases, leaving 7 bases of the junction without a gene match. Libraries were constructed by the immunoSEQ multiplex PCR assay. The multiplex PCR relied on a mix of 60 forward primers for TCR Vbeta segments and 13 reverse primers for TCR Jbeta segments. The CDR3 region of rearranged TCR beta genes was amplified from genomic DNA with a multiplex PCR assay. On the Illumina HiSeq System, the amplified TCR beta libraries were sequenced as 87-base-pair reads. As for the original processing: In a later analysis, tens of millions of unique TCR beta chains were counted across the 650 to 750 repertoires, and roughly 9.9 million of these chains were shared by at least two donors. A nearest-neighbor algorithm error-corrected the raw reads and collapsed the reads into unique sequences, merging closely related sequences to remove PCR and sequencing errors. To assign V, D and J gene segments, CDR3 sequences were aligned to IMGT reference sequences. For a sequence to be retained, a match of at least six nucleotides to both a V gene segment and a J gene segment was required. A rearrangement counted as productive if the CDR3 had no stop codons and remained in frame with V and J, and every other rearrangement counted as non-productive. Following IMGT convention, CDR3 was defined as the stretch from the second conserved V-encoded cysteine to the conserved J-encoded phenylalanine. The earlier analysis of a few hundred of the donors excluded any sequence lacking an unambiguous match to a single V gene segment. An earlier analysis of approximately 590 of the donors classified V segments as functional when productive rearrangements were above 56.7% and as segregating when the standard deviation between donors was above 5%. A statistical classification framework was built to diagnose cytomegalovirus status from the catalog of TCR beta chain sequences. A later analysis assigned V and J genes by comparing TCR nucleotide sequences with IMGT/GENE-DB human TR gene sequences. Using the TCRdist pipeline, a later analysis assigned CDR3 sequences along with most-parsimonious VDJ recombination scenarios. In a later analysis, each TCR beta chain was defined by its CDR3 amino acid sequence together with its V-gene family, and reads lacking a unique V-gene family were excluded. A later analysis removed roughly 590 highly shared, low-generation-probability nucleotide sequences to deal with suspected cross-contamination and a sequencing artifact. For each public chain, a later analysis derived a clonal expansion index from normalized ranks of inferred template counts within each repertoire. In a later analysis, generation probabilities were computed using a VDJ recombination model fitted to out-of-frame rearrangements, and the results were checked against IGoR. Hypergeometric tests were used in a later analysis to score TCR-TCR, TCR-HLA and TCR-CMV co-occurrence, with a repertoire-size bias correction applied to the TCR pairs. False discovery rates were estimated in a later analysis by permuting HLA or CMV assignments 20 times. A later analysis grouped co-occurring TCRs with DBSCAN, adding TCRdist sequence similarity when clustering within HLA-allele-positive subsets. Co-occurrence clustering excluded repertoires with fewer than 30,000 or more than 120,000 public chains, plus five with anomalous nucleotide sharing. TCRdb stores this immuneACCESS table with in-frame sequences only. Part of the clones is absent; in the studies checked, under half of the shortfall reflects unresolved V genes, and no reason is known for the rest. From that table come the V and J calls and clone size; the DNA was used to work out D and trimming. The sample table shows over 150,000 clones, and under 85% are seen once. The top ten clonotypes cover 2.5% to 3% of the sample.

General conclusions and limits of the study: The classifier was reported to diagnose cytomegalovirus status with high specificity and sensitivity in both the original cohort and the validation cohort. Three of the identified cytomegalovirus-associated TCR beta chains were confirmed in vitro to be specific for cytomegalovirus antigens. In an earlier analysis of 500 to 650 of the donors, most TCR beta V segments appeared in productive rearrangements about 87% or about 30% of the time, broadly matching IMGT annotations. A total of fewer than 200 TCR beta chains were listed by the study as associated with cytomegalovirus. A later analysis found that TCR association rates varied across HLA loci, with DRB1 alleles showing the most associated TCRs and HLA-C alleles the fewest. Only TCR beta chains were sequenced in this cohort, and the absence of alpha or paired-chain data limited detectable features. Because some donors lacked HLA typing at each locus, the association tests relied only on the typed subset. For the cohort, immune exposure information was limited to CMV serostatus. Correlated functional status among segregating V segments might be attributable to linkage disequilibrium, but an unknown experimental factor could not be ruled out. Because counts were too low, seventeen rarely observed V segments, including chromosome 9 orphons, were excluded from the earlier analysis of 587 of the donors. In a later analysis, HLA-associated TCR beta chains showed more clonal expansion and lower generation probabilities than non-associated chains that were equally common. In a later genetic analysis, a missense DCLRE1C variant was associated with V-gene and J-gene trimming of TCR beta chains, and the association was replicated in an independent cohort. According to a later genetic analysis, donors in an Asian-associated ancestry cluster had fewer N-insertions in productive TCRs than the roughly 670-donor mean. According to a later analysis, parvovirus B19, influenza, CMV and Epstein-Barr virus appeared linked to several top co-occurrence clusters. In a later analysis, most CMV-associated TCR beta chains were found to appear HLA-restricted, with HLA associations seemingly driven largely by CMV exposure. The authors suggested that the approach could potentially be generalized to other disease states and immunological phenotypes. A cluster of highly shared sequence variants was judged likely to represent a technical artifact of the sequencing pipeline. Presence/absence analyses assumed roughly uniform sequencing depth across donors, an assumption that may not hold. A further reported finding was that TCR beta sequences accurately predicted the HLA-A and HLA-B alleles for most subjects in the first cohort. When HLA alleles, especially DR and DQ, strongly co-occurred, TCR associations were difficult to assign to individual alleles. A later analysis associated about 17,000 TCR beta sequences with specific HLA alleles at a false discovery rate of 0.05. The 87-base-pair reads could not distinguish some IMGT-functional V segments, including TRBV6-2 and TRBV6-3, so those segments were excluded. Most TCR sequences were observed very rarely across donors, whereas some public TCRs were present in many individuals.

Of note for this clone: Its cognate antigen has yet to be identified. Base qualities are not provided; no much larger clone lies one nucleotide away.

In total, just over 650 healthy bone marrow donors made up the cohort. At the time of sampling, every cohort member was nominally healthy, though immune exposures that went unrecorded were likely present. The donor was CMV seronegative and was included in the group of around 320 seronegative cohort members. Each donor provided a peripheral blood sample, and peripheral blood mononuclear cells were used for TCR beta sequencing. The Qiagen DNeasy Blood Extraction Kit was used to extract genomic DNA from the blood cell samples. The chain is assembled from TRBV7-9 and TRBJ2-3, and 8 bases in between align with TRBD2. Sequenced sample: PBMCs. This sequence was found in a man aged 18 to 35 in good health and CMV-seronegative. The CDR3 sequence is CASSLVPAGAPDTQYF. The sequenced DNA: TGTGCCAGCAGCTTAGTCCCAGCGGGGGCCCCAGATACGCAGTATTTT.